Presented here are 8 T cell receptor beta chains from one specimen sequenced in a study of cytomegalovirus exposure and HLA in healthy donors. The PCR ran on 60 Vbeta and 13 Jbeta primers. Some clones are missing from TCRdb's copy, which holds only in-frame ones; the method was immunoSEQ multiplex PCR. This table has around 180,000 clones, around 84% appearing once. The specimen sequenced was PBMCs. These receptors came from a woman aged 18-29 years in good health and CMV-seronegative.

The chain is built from TRBV2 and TRBJ2-3, with TRBD2 identical over 8 bases. Trimming at V came to 1 base and at J to 9 bases, leaving 12 bases not matched to a gene. The CDR3 consists of 16 residues. CDR1 is SNHLY and CDR2 is FYNNEI in the germline V gene. The CDR3 loop reads CASSEVAGLAGGTQYF. The CDR3 nucleotides are TGTGCCAGCAGTGAAGTGGCAGGACTAGCCGGTGGAACGCAGTATTTT.

The rearrangement uses TRBV25-1 and TRBJ2-7, with TRBD2 as a possible D gene (6 bases). The CDR3 has 15 amino acids. The germline CDR1 and CDR2 sequences are MGHDK and SYGVNS. Deletions cut 6 bases from V and 5 bases from J, with 20 bases between. The CDR3 loop reads CASSGGGAGRDEQYF. The CDR3 DNA reads as TGTGCCAGCAGCGGAGGCGGGGCGGGACGAGACGAGCAGTACTTC.

The rearrangement links TRBV27 to TRBJ1-5; the D is unclear. This CDR3 comprises 14 residues. With 3 bases removed from V and 0 bases from J, the gap between germline ends came to 6 bases. Germline-derived CDR1 and CDR2 are MNHEY and SMNVEV (reference sequence). DNA for the CDR3: TGTGCCAGCAGTTTTCAGAATAGCAATCAGCCCCAGCATTTT. Its translation is CASSFQNSNQPQHF.

The chain combines TRBV13 with TRBJ2-7, with D perhaps matching TRBD1 (5 bases). The CDR3 is 15 residues long. The V end lost 5 bases, the J end lost 2 bases, and 16 bases lay between the germline ends. Germline loops: CDR1 PRHDT, CDR2 FYEKMQ (reference sequence). The CDR3: CASSLGRIGAYEQYF. For the CDR3, the DNA is TGTGCCAGCAGCCTCGGGCGGATAGGGGCCTACGAGCAGTACTTC.

This clone was recorded a few times. The V gene is TRBV9, the J gene TRBJ1-1, with TRBD1 matching over 9 bases. The V and J ends lost 3 bases and 5 bases, in that order; junction bases with no gene match: 2. The CDR3 spans 13 residues. Germline CDR1 and CDR2: SGDLS and YYNGEE. The CDR3, as DNA: TGTGCCAGCAGCGGGGGACAGGGAACTGAAGCTTTCTTT. This codes for CASSGGQGTEAFF. Using reference TRBV9 and TRBJ1-1 for the parts outside the CDR3, the full variable domain is DSGVTQTPKHLITATGQRVTLRCSPRSGDLSVYWYQQSLDQGLQFLIQYYNGEERAKGNILERFSAQQFPDLHSELNLSSLELGDSALYFCASSGGQGTEAFFGQGTRLTVV.

The chain combines TRBV7-9 with TRBJ1-1; possibly TRBD1 for D (6 bases). Trimming stripped 5 bases from V and 4 bases from J, with 11 bases between. Germline CDR1 is SEHNR and CDR2 is FQNEAQ (reference sequence). The CDR3 sequence is 13 residues long. CDR3 amino acids: CASSELQGTEAFF. CDR3 DNA: TGTGCCAGCAGCGAATTACAGGGCACTGAAGCTTTCTTT.

As concerns this clone: Other DNA sequences of this sample code for an identical CDR3. The rearrangement joins TRBV5-1 to TRBJ1-3, with a weak D call TRBD1 (5 bases). The length of the CDR3 is 13 residues. The V and J ends lost 4 bases and 1 base respectively, with 6 bases between them. Germline CDR1 and CDR2: SGHRS and YFSETQ. CDR3 protein: CASSQGSGNTIYF. In DNA, the CDR3 is TGCGCCAGCAGCCAGGGTTCTGGAAACACCATATATTTT.

The V gene is TRBV5-1, the J gene TRBJ2-3; D perhaps matches TRBD1 (5 bases). The CDR3 is made up of 15 amino acids. CDR1 SGHRS and CDR2 YFSETQ come from the germline V gene. Trimming took off 4 bases at V and 1 base at J, with 13 bases between the two ends. Written as DNA, the CDR3 is TGCGCCAGCAGCCGAGGCCAAGGGGGCACAGATACGCAGTATTTT. Encoded protein: CASSRGQGGTDTQYF.